The table lists the clone carrying this T cell receptor beta chain with many counts. Its matching antigen is unknown. The entry originates in a study of beta chain features in type 1 diabetes. The CDR3 runs to 14 residues. Germline lookup yields CDR1 GTSNPN and CDR2 SVGIG (reference sequence). V lost 3 bases to trimming and J lost 12 bases; unmatched junction nucleotides: 14. General study findings and limits: TCRB CDR3 length was moderately but significantly reduced in all four CD4+ subsets of Type 1 diabetes patients. TCRB repertoires of naive, central memory and Treg cells appeared more similar among patients than among healthy donors.

TCRB transcripts that were expressed got sequenced, as all of the isolated RNA had been reverse transcribed. About 3.57 million reads per sample on average were obtained from naive, central memory and regulatory T cell samples. The protocol was immunoSEQ multiplex PCR, while the TCRdb copy is restricted to in-frame clones and leaves out a portion. The repertoire consists of more than 130,000 clones, with about 7% occurring once and the leading ten covering under 1.5%. Sorting produced populations that all topped 95% purity. The clonotype originates from a woman in her 30s in good health. The sample comprised central memory CD4+ T cells from blood. The gene calls are TRBV30 and TRBJ2-1; 7 bases map to TRBD1. The CDR3 region has the DNA TGTGCCTGGAGCGCTGCTCGGGGCCAGGGGGTGCAGTTCTTC. This sequence encodes CAWSAARGQGVQFF.